The entry that follows covers one TCR beta chain sequence. What it binds is unknown. Using immunoSEQ multiplex PCR, the repertoire was profiled, and TCRdb retains in-frame clones only, with some absent. The data hold about 52,000 clones, with around nine tenths observed a single time. The data were taken from a study of T cells in localized non-small cell lung cancer. Whole-study results and caveats: Longer overall survival was associated with a higher density of T cells in the blood.

The CDR3 spans 18 residues. The J segment lost 2 bases and the V segment lost 3 bases, leaving 13 bases of the junction unmatched. Germline V gene sequence: CDR1 MDHEN, CDR2 SYDVKM. This TCR was sampled from a female donor with stage II lung adenocarcinoma. The chain combines TRBV28 with TRBJ1-5; the match to TRBD1 covers 7 bases. Specimen: PBMCs, collected before any cancer treatment. The DNA of the CDR3 is TGTGCCAGCAGTTTTTCCCCCTCGGTGACAGGGCGCAATCAGCCCCAGCATTTT. This codes for CASSFSPSVTGRNQPQHF.